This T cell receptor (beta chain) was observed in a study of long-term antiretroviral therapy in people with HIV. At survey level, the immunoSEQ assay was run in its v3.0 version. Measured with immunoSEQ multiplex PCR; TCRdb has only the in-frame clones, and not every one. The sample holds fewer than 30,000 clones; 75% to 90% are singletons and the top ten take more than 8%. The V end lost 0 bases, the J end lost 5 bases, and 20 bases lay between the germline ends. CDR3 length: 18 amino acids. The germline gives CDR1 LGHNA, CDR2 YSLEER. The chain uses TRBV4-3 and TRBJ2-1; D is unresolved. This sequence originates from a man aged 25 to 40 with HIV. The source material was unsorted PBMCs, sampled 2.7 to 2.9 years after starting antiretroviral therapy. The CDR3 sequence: CASSQDASPANGNNEQFF. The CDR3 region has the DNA TGCGCCAGCAGCCAAGATGCCAGTCCAGCGAACGGCAACAATGAGCAGTTCTTC.